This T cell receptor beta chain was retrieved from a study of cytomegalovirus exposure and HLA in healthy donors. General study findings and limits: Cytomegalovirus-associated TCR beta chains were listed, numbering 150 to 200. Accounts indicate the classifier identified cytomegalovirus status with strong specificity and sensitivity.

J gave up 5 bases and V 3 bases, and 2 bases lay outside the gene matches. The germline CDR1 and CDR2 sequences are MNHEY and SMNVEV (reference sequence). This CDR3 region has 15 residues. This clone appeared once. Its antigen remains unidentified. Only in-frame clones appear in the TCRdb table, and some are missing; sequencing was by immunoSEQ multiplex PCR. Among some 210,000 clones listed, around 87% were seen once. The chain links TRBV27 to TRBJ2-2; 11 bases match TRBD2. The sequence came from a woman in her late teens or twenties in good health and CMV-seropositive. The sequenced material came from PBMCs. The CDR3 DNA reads TGTGCCAGCAGTTTCCGACTAGCGGGGACCGGGGAGCTGTTTTTT. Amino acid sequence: CASSFRLAGTGELFF.